The sequence of this T cell receptor (beta chain) was determined in a study of shared clonotypes between healthy human individuals (dated by TCRdb to 2020 to 2022). Study-wide context: The cohort included three men and a couple of women between 18 and 49 years of age. For each donor, CD4 naive and CD4 memory were each given three plates, CD8 naive was given two plates, and CD8 memory was given one plate. The study deeply sequenced blood TCR repertoires of several healthy adults to estimate repertoire size and the extent of clonotype sharing between individuals. Libraries were prepared and TCR repertoires were sequenced by different laboratories using diverse techniques, in order to increase sequencing depth and limit assay-specific biases. Each donor's leukapheresis produced roughly between roughly 0.9 and 8.9 billion PBMCs. Overall results and qualifications from the work: Even with the large sequencing depth, rarefaction of the sorted-subset datasets indicated that sequencing was incomplete. Sharing across several donors was observed for about 5% of naive CD4, under 4% of naive CD8, 2% to 2.5% of memory CD4, and about 0.4% of memory CD8 clonotypes. Sampling was limited to blood, and TCR repertoires in tissue likely differ from TCR repertoires in blood. Naive subsets generally had larger estimated clonotype richness than memory subsets. Pairwise subsampling indicated that sequencing depth was expected to affect the degree of clonotype sharing among donors. The genetic and exposure-history diversity represented was limited by the small number of donors. Compared with non-shared clonotypes, clonotypes shared by all four sorted-subset donors had higher generation probabilities.

Regarding this clone: The specificity of this receptor is unknown. No quality values exist for individual bases; no much larger clone is one base distant.

The CDR3 has 12 amino acids, counting the end cysteine and phenylalanine. The entry retains the CDR3 DNA only, 36 bases that are in frame from base 1. The V and J ends are trimmed by 6 bases and 6 bases, leaving 11 bases between them. According to the germline V gene, CDR1 reads MNHNS and CDR2 reads SASEGT. The donors were healthy, HIV-negative adults with no recently reported acute infections or vaccinations. All donors were Caucasian adults living in Nashville, Tennessee, USA. CD4+ T cells were enriched by magnetic negative selection; naive cells were then positively selected on CD45RA, and the negative fraction formed the memory subset. Blood was collected by leukapheresis, and PBMCs were isolated by Ficoll-Histopaque density gradient centrifugation and then cryopreserved in liquid nitrogen vapor phase. Analytical flow cytometry was used to check the purity and quantity of every magnetically sorted T cell population. Genomic DNA was isolated from each sorted fraction and quantified by UV absorbance on a Nanodrop 2000c.

Using the deep immunoSEQ assay, TCR CDR3 regions were amplified from genomic DNA by multiplex PCR. For each cell subset, the extracted genomic DNA was distributed evenly across all wells of several immunoSEQ 96-well plates, and each plate served as one replicate. Each replicate PCR for sorted subsets received around 0.2 ug genomic DNA, equal to tens of thousands of T cell genomes. The purified libraries were quantified using a Qubit 3.0 fluorometer, sized with a Bioanalyzer 2100, and then quantified again using the KAPA Library Quantification kit. A separate single-read 150-cycle Illumina NextSeq 550 flow cell was used to sequence each immunoSEQ 96-well plate. The source study handled its data this way. Because the immunoSEQ output included only junctional sequences and no quality scores, the filtering could not be the same as the filtering used for full-length reads. Sequences were annotated with PyIR, a Python wrapper for IgBLAST v1.9, and V/J genes and CDR3 were assigned using IMGT germline references. Reads were removed for weak V/J assignments (E-value above 1e-6), missing CDR3, stop codons, out-of-frame junctions, or ambiguous translated residues. V3J clonotypes were defined as sequences sharing an identical inferred V gene, J gene, and CDR3 amino acid sequence. Percentage overlap between repertoires was calculated by dividing the number of shared unique clonotypes by the size of the smaller repertoire. Three approaches were used to assess repertoire richness: RTK rarefaction, the Chao1 estimator, and Recon v2.1 estimates of unobserved clonotypes. Generation probabilities for all TCRbeta clonotypes obtained by the gDNA method from a few donors were computed using OLGA. TCRdb provides this immuneACCESS table in a form limited to in-frame rearrangements. Some clones are lacking; in checked studies, under half of them reflect an unresolved V gene, and why the rest are absent is not known. D and trimming were read from the DNA, whereas the V and J calls and clone size are those reported in that table. Recorded for this sample are about 1.1 million clones; 78% of them occurred a single time. 0.5% to 0.6% of the sample lies in the top ten.

The origin of this receptor is a man aged 18-30 years in good health. Some clones in this sample may be carry-over from other donors' samples. The sequence links TRBV6-1 to TRBJ1-2; TRBD1 could be the D gene, as 6 bases match. The sequenced sample consisted of memory CD4+ T cells from PBMCs. Explained via the paper, the cell subset or site label denotes: CD45RA-negative fraction. The CDR3 loop reads CASSPKGDGYTF. The DNA sequence reads TGTGCCAGCAGCCCCAAGGGGGATGGCTACACCTTC.